Each of the 29 T cell receptor beta chains below was sequenced from the same sample in a study of T-cell reconstitution after alpha-beta-depleted transplantation in children. TCRbeta library construction was performed incorporating unique molecular identifiers. TCRdb redid the calling of the PCR reads with MiXCR, one entry per CDR3 protein. The table shows hundreds of thousands of distinct CDR3 sequences, with roughly a tenth occurring only once. Sequences were derived from PBMCs from the stem cell graft donor, sampled from the stem cell graft. Receptors originate from a human donor who donated a stem cell graft to a child with acute myeloid leukemia.

This clonotype turned up a few times. The V call is TRBV7-8, the J call TRBJ2-5; D assignment may be TRBD1 or TRBD2 (6 bases each). Trimming cost V 1 base and J 5 bases, with 14 bases left between them. The CDR3 is made up of 15 amino acids. Per the germline V gene, CDR1 is SGHVS and CDR2 is FQNEAQ. The CDR3 nucleotides read TGTGCCAGCAGCTTAGACGAGATAGGGGGGGAGACCCAGTACTTC. This codes for CASSLDEIGGETQYF.

V gene TRBV7-2 combines with J gene TRBJ2-3, with D maybe TRBD2 (6 bases). The CDR3 extends over 16 amino acids. Germline-derived CDR1 and CDR2 are SGHTA and FQGNSA. With 5 bases removed from V and 2 bases from J, the gap between germline ends came to 17 bases. CDR3 in amino acids: CASSTGGGIYTDTQYF. CDR3 in DNA: TGTGCCAGCAGCACCGGAGGCGGGATATACACAGATACGCAGTATTTT.

Many counts were recorded for this clonotype. V usage is TRBV7-9 and J usage is TRBJ2-7, with D perhaps TRBD1 (6 bases). The length of the CDR3 is 14 residues. The germline V and J ends were trimmed by 4 bases and 3 bases, with 13 bases remaining between them. CDR1 and CDR2 from the germline V gene are SEHNR and FQNEAQ (reference sequence). The CDR3 loop reads CASSSRDTDYEQYF. The CDR3 DNA is TGTGCCAGCAGCTCCCGGGACACGGACTACGAGCAGTACTTC.

V is TRBV3-1 and J is TRBJ2-1; D is unclear. The CDR3 totals 17 residues. V lost 3 bases and J lost 5, with 20 bases in between. The germline V gene has CDR1 LGHDT and CDR2 YNNKEL (reference sequence). CDR3 protein: CASSQGFRLVPHNEQFF. For the CDR3, the DNA is TGTGCCAGCAGCCAGGGGTTTAGGTTAGTCCCCCACAATGAGCAGTTCTTC.

This clonotype showed up many times. The chain is built from TRBV27 and TRBJ1-1, with D possibly matching TRBD1 (6 bases). The CDR3 is 14 amino acids. Trimming removed 3 bases from V and 1 base from J, with 9 bases in between. Germline CDR1 and CDR2: MNHEY and SMNVEV (reference sequence). In nucleotides, the CDR3 is TGTGCCAGCAGTTTGCTGGACAGGAACACTGAAGCTTTCTTT. Residues: CASSLLDRNTEAFF.

The chain recombines TRBV7-2 with TRBJ2-3; possible D gene TRBD2, 6 bases. V gave up 5 bases and J gave up 3 bases, with 12 bases separating them. The CDR3 contains 14 residues. Per the germline V gene, CDR1 is SGHTA and CDR2 is FQGNSA. The CDR3 region is CASSRLGTTDTQYF. DNA of the CDR3: TGTGCCAGCAGCCGACTAGGTACGACAGATACGCAGTATTTT.

In this sample, this clonotype turned up once. The chain has TRBV6-5 and TRBJ2-1; 9 bases map to TRBD2. CDR3 length equals 16 residues. Trimming removed 4 bases from V and 5 bases from J; junction bases left unmatched: 9. Germline CDR1 reads MNHEY; CDR2 reads SVGAGI. Here the CDR3 DNA reads TGTGCCAGCAGTTCCCCCCGGACTAGCGTTAACAATGAGCAGTTCTTC. Protein product: CASSSPRTSVNNEQFF.

This clonotype has only a few counts. This chain connects TRBV20-1 to TRBJ2-7; TRBD2 matches 7 bases. The germline CDR1 and CDR2 sequences are DFQATT and SNEGSKA (reference sequence). With V trimmed by 6 bases and J by 1 base, 9 bases remained unmatched. The CDR3 length is 14 residues. CDR3 coding DNA: TGCAGTGCGTTCGCTAGCGGACCTTCCTACGAGCAGTACTTC. Translation gives CSAFASGPSYEQYF.

V and J are TRBV27 and TRBJ2-1, with D maybe TRBD1 (6 bases). CDR3 length: 14 amino acids. V shed 5 bases and J shed 6 bases, with 14 bases lying between them. Germline values: CDR1 MNHEY, CDR2 SMNVEV (reference sequence). The CDR3 region is CASSQQGAINEQFF. DNA of the CDR3: TGTGCCAGCAGTCAACAGGGAGCTATCAATGAGCAGTTCTTC.

The chain uses TRBV20-1 and TRBJ2-3; D is perhaps TRBD2 (7 bases). The V and J ends lost 6 bases and 2 bases respectively, with 18 bases between them. CDR1 is DFQATT, CDR2 SNEGSKA, per germline (reference sequence). This CDR3 is built from 15 residues. The chain's CDR3 is CSAGGGGSFTDTQYF. CDR3 sequence (DNA): TGCAGTGCAGGGGGAGGCGGGAGTTTCACAGATACGCAGTATTTT.

Many counts were recorded for this clonotype. The chain is built from TRBV20-1 and TRBJ2-3, with TRBD2 as a possible D gene (6 bases). Trimming cost V 3 bases and J 2 bases, with 15 bases left between them. Looked up from germline, CDR1 is DFQATT and CDR2 is SNEGSKA (reference sequence). The CDR3 contains 15 residues. The CDR3 DNA is TGCAGTGCTAGTGGACGGGACTTATACACAGATACGCAGTATTTT. Its protein is CSASGRDLYTDTQYF.

The sample holds many counts of this clonotype. The chain recombines TRBV20-1 with TRBJ2-3, with TRBD2 as a possible D gene (6 bases). V was pared by 4 bases and J by 11 bases, with 10 bases between. The CDR3 loop spans 10 amino acids. Germline assignment: CDR1 DFQATT and CDR2 SNEGSKA (reference sequence). CDR3 amino acids: CSAIRDWQYF. The DNA for the CDR3 is TGCAGTGCTATCCGGGACTGGCAGTATTTT.

The gene calls are TRBV20-1 and TRBJ1-1; possibly TRBD1 for D (5 bases). The V and J ends lost 0 bases and 3 bases respectively, with 11 bases between them. The CDR3 is made up of 14 amino acids. The germline V gene encodes CDR1 DFQATT and CDR2 SNEGSKA (reference sequence). The CDR3 region is CSARELAGYTEAFF. The CDR3 DNA reads as TGCAGTGCTAGAGAACTGGCAGGGTACACTGAAGCTTTCTTT.

In its sample, this clonotype was seen many times. The chain links TRBV7-2 to TRBJ2-1; TRBD2 matches at 10 bases. Germline CDR1 SGHTA, CDR2 FQGNSA. The length of the CDR3 is 18 residues. Trimming at V came to 0 bases and at J to 6 bases, leaving 11 bases not matched to a gene. DNA for the CDR3: TGTGCCAGCAGCTTAGCGCGTTCTAGCGGGAGTATGAGCAATGAGCAGTTCTTC. Protein sequence: CASSLARSSGSMSNEQFF. Variable domain in full (rest from reference TRBV7-2 and TRBJ2-1): GAGVSQSPSNKVTEKGKDVELRCDPISGHTALYWYRQSLGQGLEFLIYFQGNSAPDKSGLPSDRFSAERTGGSVSTLTIQRTQQEDSAVYLCASSLARSSGSMSNEQFFGPGTRLTVL.

This chain connects TRBV10-3 to TRBJ1-6; D is unclear. The ends were cut back, 4 bases at V and 8 bases at J, with 12 bases in the middle. Germline CDR1 and CDR2: ENHRY and SYGVKD. The CDR3 is 14 amino acids. The CDR3 protein is CAISVKRGDSPLHF. The CDR3 DNA reads as TGTGCCATCAGTGTAAAGAGAGGTGATTCACCCCTCCACTTT.

The chain joins TRBV29-1 to TRBJ2-7, with 8 bases that match TRBD2. With 7 bases clipped from V and 1 base from J, the junction kept 12 bases outside the gene matches. CDR1 and CDR2 from the germline V gene are SQVTM and ANQGSEA. The CDR3 is 15 residues long. CDR3 sequence reads: CSAVDHGTSSYEQYF. The DNA of the CDR3 is TGCAGCGCCGTGGACCACGGGACTAGTTCCTACGAGCAGTACTTC.

The gene calls are TRBV29-1 and TRBJ2-5; a weak D match, TRBD1 (6 bases). CDR1 SQVTM and CDR2 ANQGSEA come from the germline V gene. Trimming stripped 5 bases from V and 7 bases from J, with 17 bases between. This CDR3 has 13 residues. The CDR3 DNA is TGCAGCGTTCCGGACAGCGCGGGTTGGACCCAGTACTTC. Its protein is CSVPDSAGWTQYF.

This chain uses TRBV5-1 with TRBJ2-5; 7 bases are a match to TRBD1. This CDR3 contains 15 residues. Looked up from germline, CDR1 is SGHRS and CDR2 is YFSETQ. With V trimmed by 2 bases and J by 2 bases, 6 bases remained unmatched. CDR3 in DNA: TGCGCCAGCAGCTTACCGACAGGGTCACAAGAGACCCAGTACTTC. Amino acids: CASSLPTGSQETQYF.

The chain combines TRBV25-1 with TRBJ2-7; possibly TRBD1 for D (5 bases). The V gene's germline CDR1 is MGHDK and CDR2 SYGVNS. The CDR3 consists of 13 residues. V gave up 7 bases and J gave up 5 bases, with 15 bases separating them. The CDR3 reads CASTLSRVDEQYF. DNA of the CDR3: TGTGCCAGCACCCTCTCCAGGGTGGACGAGCAGTACTTC.

This clonotype was counted only a few times. The J gene is TRBJ1-6, the V gene TRBV7-2, with D maybe TRBD1 (5 bases). Germline V gene data show CDR1 as SGHTA and CDR2 as FQGNSA. Trimming pared 3 bases from V and 6 bases from J, leaving 12 bases between. The CDR3 has 15 amino acids. The CDR3: CASSFREASNSPLHF. In nucleotides, the CDR3 is TGTGCCAGCAGCTTCAGGGAAGCAAGTAATTCACCCCTCCACTTT.

This clonotype was counted at least ten times. The genes are TRBV10-3 and TRBJ2-1; D remains ambiguous. The germline CDR1 and CDR2 sequences are ENHRY and SYGVKD. Trimming removed 2 bases from V and 0 bases from J, with 5 bases in between. The CDR3 extends over 14 amino acids. DNA for the CDR3: TGTGCCATCAGTGAGACACGCTCCTACAATGAGCAGTTCTTC. Translated, it gives CAISETRSYNEQFF.

This clonotype was seen a handful of times. The chain uses TRBV7-6 and TRBJ2-1; TRBD2 agrees at 9 bases. The V gene end was trimmed by 5 bases and the J gene end by 5 bases; junction bases not matched to a gene: 19. The CDR3 is 19 amino acids. Germline V gene lookup returns CDR1 SGHVS and CDR2 FNYEAQ. CDR3 coding DNA: TGTGCCAGCAGCCCAGACACCAACGTGGCGGGGGGGACCAACAATGAGCAGTTCTTC. Amino acid sequence: CASSPDTNVAGGTNNEQFF.

This rearrangement joins TRBV4-3 to TRBJ2-2, with D perhaps matching TRBD2 (5 bases). Trimming cost V 4 bases and J 8 bases, with 20 bases left between them. Germline V gives CDR1 LGHNA, CDR2 YSLEER. CDR3 length: 16 amino acids. In DNA form, the CDR3 reads TGCGCCAGCAGCCCGCGTAGCGTAGAGGGCAAGGGGGAGCTGTTTTTT. It encodes CASSPRSVEGKGELFF.

Many counts were recorded for this clonotype. The chain links TRBV7-9 to TRBJ2-3; D unclear. Trimming left V 1 base short and J 3 bases short, with 11 bases between. Germline-derived CDR1 and CDR2 are SEHNR and FQNEAQ (reference sequence). The CDR3 sequence is 15 residues long. The CDR3 nucleotides read TGTGCCAGCAGCTTAGGAGAGATCAGGACAGATACGCAGTATTTT. Translation: CASSLGEIRTDTQYF. The full variable domain, with the rest looked up from reference TRBV7-9 and TRBJ2-3, is DTGVSQNPRHKITKRGQNVTFRCDPISEHNRLYWYRQTLGQGPEFLTYFQNEAQLEKSRLLSDRFSAERPKGSFSTLEIQRTEQGDSAMYLCASSLGEIRTDTQYFGPGTRLTVL.

This clonotype appeared a few times. This chain uses TRBV29-1 with TRBJ2-2; TRBD2 matches at 7 bases. V shed 6 bases and J 0 bases; nucleotides not matched to a gene: 10. The CDR3 is 16 amino acids. Germline V gives CDR1 SQVTM, CDR2 ANQGSEA. The CDR3, as DNA: TGCAGCGTCCCCCGGGAGGCCCCCGCGAACACCGGGGAGCTGTTTTTT. Its translation is CSVPREAPANTGELFF.

The table lists this clonotype with a few counts. The CDR3 sequence: CASTSGPGRGPPNEQFF. The CDR3 DNA reads TGTGCCAGTACAAGTGGGCCGGGACGAGGCCCTCCCAATGAGCAGTTCTTC. The V gene is TRBV28, the J gene TRBJ2-1; tentatively, D is TRBD1 or TRBD2 (5 bases each). V lost 9 bases to trimming and J lost 6 bases, with 27 bases between them. The CDR3 is 17 amino acids. Germline V CDR1 and CDR2: MDHEN, SYDVKM.

This clonotype was counted ten times or more. The J gene is TRBJ2-7, the V gene TRBV6-5; 7 positions match TRBD2. This CDR3 spans 15 amino acids. The ends lost 2 bases at V and 0 bases at J; junction bases unmatched: 4. The germline V gene encodes CDR1 MNHEY and CDR2 SVGAGI. CDR3: CASSYTSASSYEQYF. The CDR3 coding sequence is TGTGCCAGCAGTTACACTAGCGCGAGCTCCTACGAGCAGTACTTC.

This clonotype was picked up many times. The genes are TRBV5-1 and TRBJ2-1; 7 nucleotides match TRBD1. The germline gives CDR1 SGHRS, CDR2 YFSETQ. V trimming: 2 bases; J trimming: 3 bases; junction bases outside the gene matches: 5. This CDR3 comprises 15 residues. The CDR3 nucleotides read TGCGCCAGCAGCTTACGGACAGGTATCTACAATGAGCAGTTCTTC. Protein product: CASSLRTGIYNEQFF.

This clonotype occurred a few times. Given a much more abundant clone one base away, this may be a read error. V gene TRBV7-2 combines with J gene TRBJ2-7; TRBD2 aligns across 12 bases. Germline lookup yields CDR1 SGHTA and CDR2 FQGNSA. Unmatched junction bases numbered 4, after V lost 5 bases and J lost 2 bases. This CDR3 contains 15 residues. This chain's CDR3 is CASSVRLAGAYEQYF. CDR3 in DNA: TGTGCCAGCAGCGTAAGACTAGCGGGAGCCTACGAGCAGTACTTC. Looking up the rest from reference TRBV7-2 and TRBJ2-7 gives the full variable domain: GAGVSQSPSNKVTEKGKDVELRCDPISGHTALYWYRQSLGQGLEFLIYFQGNSAPDKSGLPSDRFSAERTGGSVSTLTIQRTQQEDSAVYLCASSVRLAGAYEQYFGPGTRLTVT.